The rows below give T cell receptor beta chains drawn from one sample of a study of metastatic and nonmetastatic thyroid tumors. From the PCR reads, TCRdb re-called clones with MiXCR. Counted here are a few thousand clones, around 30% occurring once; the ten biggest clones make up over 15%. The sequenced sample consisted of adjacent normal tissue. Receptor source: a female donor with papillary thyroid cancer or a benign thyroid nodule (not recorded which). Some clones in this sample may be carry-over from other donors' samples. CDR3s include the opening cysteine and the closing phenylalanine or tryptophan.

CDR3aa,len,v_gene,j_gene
CASSLRREGGFEQYF,15,TRBV27,TRBJ2-7
CASKGQGNEKLFF,13,TRBV2,TRBJ1-4
CASSIRGGEKLFF,13,TRBV19,TRBJ1-4
CASKTGHNQPQHF,13,TRBV28,TRBJ1-5
CASSEDSGSSYEQYF,15,TRBV6-1,TRBJ2-7
CASRTGGYGYTF,12,TRBV28,TRBJ1-2
CASSYPRDNYEQYF,14,TRBV6-4,TRBJ2-7
CASSLTGNSPLHF,13,TRBV28,TRBJ1-6
CASSEGQETQYF,12,TRBV28,TRBJ2-5
CASSLGQGTTEAFF,14,TRBV12-3/TRBV12-4,TRBJ1-1
CASSYSFLYGYTF,13,TRBV6-2/TRBV6-3,TRBJ1-2
CASSRDRGVYEQYF,14,TRBV12-3/TRBV12-4,TRBJ2-7
CSARPGQANTEAFF,14,TRBV20-1,TRBJ1-1
CASSSNAGTSGSGAYTDTQYF,21,TRBV7-9,TRBJ2-3
CASSLWGEISYEQYF,15,TRBV7-2,TRBJ2-7
CAGTAGVRTEAFF,13,TRBV27,TRBJ1-1
CASSPRQSSRSNQPQHF,17,TRBV6-1,TRBJ1-5
CASSEQGPSNTIYF,14,TRBV2,TRBJ1-3